The 26 T cell receptor beta chains below were found in one sample sequenced in a study of T cells after yellow fever vaccination. TCRdb re-derived calls from the 5' RACE reads in MiXCR, one entry per CDR3 protein. Here the sample spans a few hundred thousand distinct CDR3 sequences, about 15% being singletons. The sample consisted of PBMCs, taken 5 days after the first yellow fever vaccination. The origin of the receptors is a man younger than 30 who received the YFV17D yellow fever vaccine.

The V and J genes are TRBV7-9 and TRBJ2-3; D is possibly TRBD1 or TRBD2 (6 bases each). The CDR3 is 11 residues long. Trimming removed 4 bases at V and 10 bases at J, with 9 bases between. Germline CDR1 and CDR2: SEHNR and FQNEAQ (reference sequence). The CDR3, as DNA: TGTGCCAGCAGCTGGGGGGCGGCGCAGTATTTT. It codes for CASSWGAAQYF.

This clonotype occurred many times. This chain joins TRBV5-1 and TRBJ2-2; no clear D. The length of the CDR3 is 13 residues. V was shortened by 0 bases and J by 6 bases, with 6 bases between the two germline ends. Germline assignment: CDR1 SGHRS and CDR2 YFSETQ. The CDR3 DNA sequence: TGCGCCAGCAGCTTGGTTCGGCCCGGGGAGCTGTTTTTT. Protein sequence: CASSLVRPGELFF.

The J gene is TRBJ2-5, the V gene TRBV5-5; D unresolved. CDR1 SGHKS and CDR2 YYEKEE come from the germline V gene (reference sequence). CDR3 length: 13 residues. V lost 2 bases and J 2 bases, leaving 7 bases between the germline ends. The CDR3 spells CASSFTAQETQYF. CDR3 in DNA: TGTGCCAGCAGCTTCACCGCTCAAGAGACCCAGTACTTC.

This clonotype turned up a few times. The chain carries TRBV6-5 and TRBJ1-2; D call uncertain. The ends were cut back, 2 bases at V and 8 bases at J, with 12 bases in the middle. Germline V gene lookup returns CDR1 MNHEY and CDR2 SVGAGI. This CDR3 region has 13 residues. CDR3 amino acids: CASSYGGREGYTF. The DNA for the CDR3 is TGTGCCAGCAGTTACGGTGGGAGGGAGGGCTACACCTTC.

CDR3 protein: CASSATGLNTGELFF. CDR3 DNA sequence: TGCGCCAGCAGCGCTACGGGACTCAACACCGGGGAGCTGTTTTTT. The chain links TRBV4-1 to TRBJ2-2; TRBD2 might be the D (6 bases). Germline assignment: CDR1 MGHRA and CDR2 YSYEKL. V was shortened by 5 bases and J by 2 bases, with 12 bases between the two germline ends. The CDR3 loop spans 15 amino acids.

The chain uses TRBV6-5 and TRBJ2-2; D is undetermined. V was trimmed by 4 bases and J by 2 bases, leaving 11 bases between them. The CDR3 contains 15 residues. Germline CDR1 reads MNHEY; CDR2 reads SVGAGI. CDR3 protein: CASSSDVINTGELFF. The DNA for the CDR3 is TGTGCCAGCAGTTCCGACGTGATTAACACCGGGGAGCTGTTTTTT.

This clonotype was counted only a few times. V is TRBV4-3 and J is TRBJ2-1; no clear D. The germline V gene has CDR1 LGHNA and CDR2 YSLEER. CDR3 length: 16 residues. With 3 bases removed from V and 4 bases from J, the gap between germline ends came to 16 bases. The CDR3 loop reads CASSQSQSYLYNEQFF. CDR3 sequence (DNA): TGCGCCAGCAGCCAGTCTCAGTCTTACTTGTACAATGAGCAGTTCTTC.

The chain combines TRBV18 with TRBJ2-3, with TRBD2 as a possible D gene (6 bases). V lost 3 bases and J lost 3, with 13 bases in between. The germline V gene has CDR1 KGHSH and CDR2 LQKENI. The CDR3 totals 15 residues. The CDR3 loop is CASSPGGFVTDTQYF. The CDR3 coding sequence is TGTGCCAGCTCACCCGGAGGGTTCGTAACAGATACGCAGTATTTT.

This clonotype was counted between two and nine times. J is TRBJ1-5 and V is TRBV18, with 7 bases lining up with TRBD1. Germline loops: CDR1 KGHSH, CDR2 LQKENI. V lost 3 bases to trimming and J lost 7 bases; unmatched junction nucleotides: 6. The CDR3 loop spans 14 amino acids. CDR3 nucleotides: TGTGCCAGCTCACCCATACAGGGGAGGCAGCCCCAGCATTTT. It is translated as CASSPIQGRQPQHF. The full variable domain, its missing parts supplied by reference TRBV18 and TRBJ1-5, is NAGVMQNPRHLVRRRGQEARLRCSPMKGHSHVYWYRQLPEEGLKFMVYLQKENIIDESGMPKERFSAEFPKEGPSILRIQQVVRGDSAAYFCASSPIQGRQPQHFGDGTRLSIL.

This clonotype was detected a few times. The chain recombines TRBV20-1 with TRBJ1-2; perhaps TRBD1 as D (5 bases). Trimming took off 3 bases at V and 1 base at J, with 12 bases between the two ends. The CDR3 has 14 amino acids. Germline-derived CDR1 and CDR2 are DFQATT and SNEGSKA (reference sequence). The CDR3 DNA follows: TGCAGTGCTAGCGGTAGGGGTCTTAACTATGGCTACACCTTC. It yields the protein CSASGRGLNYGYTF.

The chain combines TRBV28 with TRBJ2-7; no reliable D call. CDR1 MDHEN and CDR2 SYDVKM come from the germline V gene. The ends were cut back, 1 base at V and 5 bases at J, with 15 bases in the middle. This CDR3 is 15 amino acids long. CDR3 coding DNA: TGTGCCAGCAGTTTATCAGCAGGTCGGATCCACGAGCAGTACGTC. It is translated as CASSLSAGRIHEQYV.

This clonotype was observed many times. The genes are TRBV18 and TRBJ2-7; D is ambiguous. V shed 4 bases and J shed 2 bases, with 12 bases lying between them. This CDR3 has 14 residues. The germline CDR1 and CDR2 sequences are KGHSH and LQKENI. The CDR3 sequence: CASSRPPEPYEQYF. The CDR3 DNA reads TGTGCCAGCTCACGCCCGCCGGAACCCTACGAGCAGTACTTC.

This clonotype was recorded a few times. The J gene is TRBJ2-7, the V gene TRBV9; no clear D gene. This CDR3 has 13 amino acids. Trimming took 1 base from V and 4 from J, leaving 9 bases between them. Germline CDR1 SGDLS, CDR2 YYNGEE. CDR3 in DNA: TGTGCCAGCAGCGTAACTGGGGAATACGAGCAGTACTTC. This translates into CASSVTGEYEQYF.

This clonotype was detected ten times or more. The chain links TRBV14 to TRBJ2-7; no reliable D call. From germline, CDR1 is SGHDN and CDR2 FVKESK. This CDR3 has 14 residues. Trimming shortened V by 7 bases and J by 2 bases, and 15 bases separated the two germline ends. The CDR3 DNA sequence: TGTGCCAGCACCACCAGTACTAACCCCTACGAGCAGTACTTC. Residues: CASTTSTNPYEQYF.

This clonotype was detected only a few times. The rearrangement links TRBV18 to TRBJ2-3, with a tentative D call TRBD2 (5 bases). Germline V CDR1 and CDR2: KGHSH, LQKENI. V lost 3 bases, J lost 8 bases, and 12 bases lay in between. The CDR3 covers 13 residues. For the CDR3, the DNA is TGTGCCAGCTCACCTGGAGACTACGGTACGCAGTATTTT. Residues: CASSPGDYGTQYF.

This clonotype has more than one count but fewer than ten. The rearrangement links TRBV6-1 to TRBJ1-1, with TRBD1 matching 7 bases. Trimming at V came to 8 bases and at J to 2 bases, leaving 5 bases not matched to a gene. Per the germline V gene, CDR1 is MNHNS and CDR2 is SASEGT. This CDR3 region has 13 residues. CDR3 bases: TGTGCCAGCGCCCGGGACAGAAACACTGAAGCTTTCTTT. It codes for CASARDRNTEAFF.

V usage is TRBV24-1 and J usage is TRBJ1-2; maybe TRBD1 (6 bases). The V and J ends lost 3 bases and 2 bases respectively, with 6 bases between them. The CDR3 sequence is 13 residues long. The germline CDR1 and CDR2 sequences are KGHDR and SFDVKD. CDR3 sequence: CATSDQGNYGYTF. CDR3 bases: TGTGCCACCAGTGATCAGGGGAACTATGGCTACACCTTC.

CDR3 sequence reads: CASSLVDSYEQYV. The CDR3 region has the DNA TGTGCCAGCAGCTTAGTGGACAGCTACGAGCAGTACGTC. This sequence joins TRBV7-6 and TRBJ2-7, with D possibly being TRBD1 (6 bases). CDR1 SGHVS and CDR2 FNYEAQ come from the germline V gene. The CDR3 totals 13 residues. Trimming took 1 base from V and 3 from J, leaving 7 bases between them.

The V and J genes are TRBV7-9 and TRBJ1-4, with 7 bases fitting TRBD1. Looked up from germline, CDR1 is SEHNR and CDR2 is FQNEAQ (reference sequence). There are 12 residues in the CDR3. The junction had 8 bases not matched to a gene; V was cut back by 7 bases and J by 12 bases. The CDR3 DNA reads TGTGCCAGCACCCAAGACAGGGAGGAACTGTTTTTT. It yields the protein CASTQDREELFF.

V gene TRBV19 combines with J gene TRBJ1-1; D is unclear. There are 15 residues in the CDR3. With 7 bases removed from V and 1 base from J, the gap between germline ends came to 16 bases. Germline V gene data show CDR1 as LNHDA and CDR2 as SQIVND (reference sequence). This CDR3 is CASTAEATPNTEAFF. CDR3 bases: TGTGCCAGTACCGCCGAAGCGACACCGAACACTGAAGCTTTCTTT.

This clonotype has only a few counts. The CDR3 bases are TGTGCCACCAGGAAGACAGGGGTTAATCAGCCCCAGCATTTT. As protein: CATRKTGVNQPQHF. J is TRBJ1-5 and V is TRBV24-1, with 8 nucleotides matching TRBD1. CDR1 KGHDR and CDR2 SFDVKD come from the germline V gene. The ends lost 7 bases at V and 4 bases at J; junction bases unmatched: 5. The CDR3 covers 14 residues.

The chain combines TRBV3-1 with TRBJ2-5; the match to TRBD2 covers 10 bases. This CDR3 spans 13 amino acids. Trimming removed 1 base from V and 12 bases from J; junction bases left unmatched: 5. From germline, CDR1 is LGHDT and CDR2 YNNKEL (reference sequence). This CDR3 reads CASSQALAGVKYF. The CDR3, as DNA: TGTGCCAGCAGCCAAGCCCTAGCGGGGGTTAAGTACTTC.

This rearrangement joins TRBV28 to TRBJ2-7; perhaps TRBD1 as D (6 bases). V was pared by 6 bases and J by 5 bases, with 11 bases between. The CDR3 runs 12 residues. The germline gives CDR1 MDHEN, CDR2 SYDVKM. CDR3: CASSRGNHEQYV. As DNA, the CDR3 is TGTGCCAGCAGCAGGGGAAACCACGAGCAGTACGTC.

This chain connects TRBV5-1 to TRBJ2-5; TRBD1 is a possible D gene (6 bases). This CDR3 region has 14 residues. Between the trimmed V and J ends, which lost 4 bases and 4 bases, there was a span of 14 bases. Germline CDR1 reads SGHRS; CDR2 reads YFSETQ. In DNA, the CDR3 is TGCGCCAGCAGCATTCAGGGGATGGGAGAGACCCAGTACTTC. Amino acids: CASSIQGMGETQYF.

This clonotype was seen ten or more times. CDR3 amino acids: CASSLRWGNQPQHF. The DNA for the CDR3 is TGTGCCAGCAGTTTGAGGTGGGGCAATCAGCCCCAGCATTTT. This chain joins TRBV12-3 or TRBV12-4 and TRBJ1-5; the D is unclear. The germline V and J ends were trimmed by 3 bases and 2 bases, with 8 bases remaining between them. The CDR3 contains 14 residues.

This clonotype was counted only a few times. The V call is TRBV19, the J call TRBJ2-5; 8 nucleotides match TRBD1. The V and J ends lost 8 bases and 5 bases, in that order; junction bases with no gene match: 4. The CDR3 sequence is 12 residues long. The germline V gene has CDR1 LNHDA and CDR2 SQIVND (reference sequence). CDR3 protein: CASGGQGETQYF. The CDR3 region has the DNA TGTGCCAGTGGAGGACAGGGCGAGACCCAGTACTTC. The full variable domain, with the rest looked up from reference TRBV19 and TRBJ2-5, is DGGITQSPKYLFRKEGQNVTLSCEQNLNHDAMYWYRQDPGQGLRLIYYSQIVNDFQKGDIAEGYSVSREKKESFPLTVTSAQKNPTAFYLCASGGQGETQYFGPGTRLLVL.